These 5 T cell receptor beta chains share one sample of origin, sequenced in a study of T cells in Graves' hyperthyroidism and ophthalmopathy. The source material, RNA transcripts, was used to amplify TCR beta CDR3 regions. HTBI primers were used for first-round RT-PCR of the TCR CDR3. One entry per CDR3 protein results from TCRdb running MiXCR on the multiplex PCR reads. This sample carries approximately 590,000 distinct CDR3 sequences, roughly 46% of them seen once, and the ten largest clones take roughly 8.2%. The sample consisted of peripheral blood or thyroid tissue (not recorded which). The receptors originated from a woman aged 18-29 years with Graves' hyperthyroidism.

The V gene is TRBV29-1, the J gene TRBJ2-5; 14 bases align to TRBD2. Germline lookup yields CDR1 SQVTM and CDR2 ANQGSEA. Losses at the gene ends were 6 bases for V and 4 bases for J; bases not matched to a gene: 4. The CDR3 loop spans 14 amino acids. The CDR3 nucleotides read TGCAGCGTGGGACTAGCGGGAGACGGAGAGACCCAGTACTTC. Translating gives CSVGLAGDGETQYF.

Comment on this clonotype: This may arise from a read error, as a much more abundant clone is one base away. The V gene is TRBV10-2, the J gene TRBJ2-2; TRBD2 agrees at 7 bases. The CDR3 is 15 residues long. Germline CDR1 reads WSHSY; CDR2 reads SAAADI. CDR3 nucleotides: TGCGCCAGCGGTGAGAGCTGGGGGGGAACCGGGGAGCTGTTTTTT. Protein product: CASGESWGGTGELFF.

The rearrangement uses TRBV18 and TRBJ1-4; 7 nucleotides line up with TRBD1. The CDR3 loop spans 15 amino acids. CDR1 is KGHSH and CDR2 is LQKENI in the germline V gene. J gave up 3 bases and V 3 bases, and 4 bases lay outside the gene matches. The CDR3 DNA follows: TGTGCCAGCTCACCTCTGACAGGGTCTAATGAAAAACTGTTTTTT. As protein: CASSPLTGSNEKLFF.

This rearrangement joins TRBV12-3 or TRBV12-4 to TRBJ1-4, with no clear D. V was shortened by 7 bases and J by 7 bases, with 19 bases between the two germline ends. The CDR3 is 15 residues long. The CDR3 DNA reads TGTGCCAGCACACTAAGGCGGGAAACAGTTGAAAAACTGTTTTTT. It codes for CASTLRRETVEKLFF.

This clonotype showed up just a few times. The chain links TRBV12-3 or TRBV12-4 to TRBJ1-4, with 9 bases identical to TRBD1. V was pared by 4 bases and J by 8 bases, with 8 bases of the junction left unmatched. This CDR3 has 15 residues. The CDR3 spells CASSSGYRGQEKLFF. The CDR3 nucleotides are TGTGCCAGCAGTTCGGGATACAGGGGGCAAGAAAAACTGTTTTTT.